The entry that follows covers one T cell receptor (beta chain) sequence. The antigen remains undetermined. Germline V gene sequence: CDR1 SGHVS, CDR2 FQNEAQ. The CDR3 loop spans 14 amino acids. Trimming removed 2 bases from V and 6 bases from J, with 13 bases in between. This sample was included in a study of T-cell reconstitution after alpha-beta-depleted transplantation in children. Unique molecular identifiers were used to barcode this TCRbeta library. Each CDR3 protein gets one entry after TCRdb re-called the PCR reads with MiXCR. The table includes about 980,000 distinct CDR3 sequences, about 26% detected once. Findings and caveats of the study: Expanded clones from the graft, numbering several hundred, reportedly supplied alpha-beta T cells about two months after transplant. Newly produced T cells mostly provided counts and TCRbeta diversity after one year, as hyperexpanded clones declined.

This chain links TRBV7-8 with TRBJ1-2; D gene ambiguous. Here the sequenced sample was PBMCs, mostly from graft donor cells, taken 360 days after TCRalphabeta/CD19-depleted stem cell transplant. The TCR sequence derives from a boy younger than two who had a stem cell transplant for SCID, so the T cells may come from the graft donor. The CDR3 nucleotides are TGTGCCAGCAGCTTACTAACCGGGATTGATGGCTACACCTTC. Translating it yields CASSLLTGIDGYTF.